Below, 21 T cell receptor beta chains from the same sample are listed, as sequenced in a study of blood T cells in healthy people across ages. A J-beta primer mix and a sample-barcoded 5' primer were used in a second PCR of about 7 to 12 cycles. Via MiXCR, TCRdb re-called the 5' RACE reads, giving one row per CDR3 protein. Counted here are around 690,000 distinct CDR3 sequences, around three fifths occurring once; the ten biggest clones make up approximately 40%. Sequenced sample: blood. The receptors were sampled from a man aged 55 to 70 in good health.

This clonotype was observed a handful of times. The chain is built from TRBV7-9 and TRBJ1-2; 11 nucleotides align to TRBD1. V was clipped by 3 bases and J by 3 bases; unmatched bases: 3. In germline, CDR1 is SEHNR, CDR2 FQNEAQ (reference sequence). The CDR3 extends over 15 amino acids. DNA for the CDR3: TGTGCCAGCAGCTTCCGGGACAGGGGGGACTATGGCTACACCTTC. Encoded protein: CASSFRDRGDYGYTF.

This clonotype was counted a single time. The genes are TRBV5-1 and TRBJ2-3; D call uncertain. Trimming took 0 bases from V and 5 from J, leaving 7 bases between them. Germline assignment: CDR1 SGHRS and CDR2 YFSETQ. The CDR3 is made up of 13 amino acids. CDR3 sequence: CASSLAVGDTQYF. The CDR3 coding sequence is TGCGCCAGCAGCTTGGCCGTCGGAGATACGCAGTATTTT.

This clonotype has only one observation. A much larger clone lies one base from this, so it may be a read error. The V gene is TRBV2, the J gene TRBJ2-5; 8 bases fit TRBD1. Germline trimming cut 1 base from V and 11 bases from J; bases unmatched to any gene: 12. Germline V gives CDR1 SNHLY, CDR2 FYNNEI. The CDR3 has 15 amino acids. The CDR3 loop is CASSEGTGRYNEQYF. CDR3 nucleotides: TGTGCCAGCAGTGAAGGGACAGGGCGATACAATGAGCAGTACTTC.

V gene TRBV5-1 combines with J gene TRBJ1-2; a weak D match, TRBD1 (5 bases). CDR1 is SGHRS and CDR2 is YFSETQ in the germline V gene. The CDR3 is made up of 15 amino acids. The V end lost 3 bases, the J end lost 7 bases, and 19 bases lay between the germline ends. In DNA form, the CDR3 reads TGCGCCAGCAGCTCCGGCCCAGGGATCTCGGGTGGCTACACCTTC. Amino acids: CASSSGPGISGGYTF.

This clonotype has a single count. This chain connects TRBV7-9 to TRBJ2-3, with TRBD2 matching over 11 bases. The CDR3 is made up of 15 amino acids. With 5 bases clipped from V and 4 bases from J, the junction kept 5 bases outside the gene matches. CDR1 and CDR2 (germline): SEHNR, FQNEAQ (reference sequence). CDR3 in amino acids: CASSETSGVADTQYF. CDR3 in DNA: TGTGCCAGCAGCGAGACTAGCGGGGTGGCAGATACGCAGTATTTT.

In this sample, this clonotype turned up a few times. V and J are TRBV2 and TRBJ1-1, with D perhaps TRBD1 (6 bases). This CDR3 is 13 amino acids long. Germline V gene lookup returns CDR1 SNHLY and CDR2 FYNNEI. Trimming removed 5 bases at V and 0 bases at J, with 7 bases between. CDR3 bases: TGTGCCAGCAGTACAGGGATGAACACTGAAGCTTTCTTT. Translated, it gives CASSTGMNTEAFF.

The V and J genes are TRBV3-1 and TRBJ2-2; 9 nucleotides line up with TRBD2. The CDR3 totals 17 residues. The ends lost 0 bases at V and 4 bases at J; junction bases unmatched: 6. Germline V gene data show CDR1 as LGHDT and CDR2 as YNNKEL (reference sequence). The CDR3 bases are TGTGCCAGCAGCCAAGATTTCCAGCGGGGGGTCACCGGGGAGCTGTTTTTT. This encodes CASSQDFQRGVTGELFF.

The chain recombines TRBV6-2 or TRBV6-3 with TRBJ2-7; D not resolved. V lost 0 bases and J 0 bases, leaving 12 bases between the germline ends. Germline values: CDR1 MNHEY, CDR2 SVGEGT. This CDR3 is 16 amino acids long. The CDR3 loop reads CASSYSNVGSSYEQYF. The CDR3 coding sequence is TGTGCCAGCAGTTACTCGAACGTGGGCTCCTCCTACGAGCAGTACTTC.

The V call is TRBV20-1, the J call TRBJ2-3; D possibly corresponds to TRBD2 (6 bases). With 5 bases removed from V and 4 bases from J, the gap between germline ends came to 16 bases. In germline, CDR1 is DFQATT, CDR2 SNEGSKA (reference sequence). This CDR3 region has 14 residues. The CDR3 nucleotides read TGCAGTGCTCGCGGGACCCCGGGGGCAGATACGCAGTATTTT. Its translation is CSARGTPGADTQYF.

V and J are TRBV28 and TRBJ2-5; 8 bases match TRBD2. The germline CDR1 and CDR2 sequences are MDHEN and SYDVKM. CDR3 length: 15 residues. With 3 bases clipped from V and 4 bases from J, the junction kept 7 bases outside the gene matches. The CDR3 loop is CASSLGGGFRETQYF. CDR3 coding DNA: TGTGCCAGCAGTTTGGGCGGGGGGTTCAGAGAGACCCAGTACTTC.

This chain connects TRBV3-1 to TRBJ2-1; 11 nucleotides match TRBD2. This CDR3 comprises 19 residues. Germline V gene sequence: CDR1 LGHDT, CDR2 YNNKEL (reference sequence). Trimming at V came to 0 bases and at J to 3 bases, leaving 10 bases not matched to a gene. DNA of the CDR3: TGTGCCAGCAGCCAAGATCGGCTAGCGGGGGGCCCAATCTACAATGAGCAGTTCTTC. Translating gives CASSQDRLAGGPIYNEQFF.

This clonotype was found a few times. The chain carries TRBV27 and TRBJ2-1, with 12 bases identical to TRBD2. Germline-derived CDR1 and CDR2 are MNHEY and SMNVEV (reference sequence). The CDR3 spans 15 residues. Trimming cost V 4 bases and J 6 bases; bases outside gene matches: 4. The CDR3 sequence is CASSWSSGGGNEQFF. The CDR3 coding sequence is TGTGCCAGCAGTTGGTCTAGCGGGGGGGGCAATGAGCAGTTCTTC.

With respect to this clonotype: Compared with germline, one end of the junction differs, possibly owing to a read error. This sequence joins TRBV15 and TRBJ2-7, with D possibly TRBD2 on 6 matching bases. Germline loops: CDR1 LNHNV, CDR2 YYDKDF (reference sequence). This CDR3 is 16 amino acids long. CDR3 sequence (DNA): TGTGCCACCAGCTCTCTGGAGGGACTCCCGTGGGAGACCCAGTCCTTC. Protein sequence: CATSSLEGLPWETQSF.

This clonotype was seen a single time. The J gene is TRBJ2-7, the V gene TRBV5-1; D is unclear. Germline CDR1 and CDR2: SGHRS and YFSETQ. Trimming left V 0 bases short and J 6 bases short, with 13 bases between. The CDR3 consists of 14 residues. CDR3 DNA: TGCGCCAGCAGCTTGGGGGCGGCTAACGTCGAGCAGTACTTC. This sequence encodes CASSLGAANVEQYF.

The genes are TRBV2 and TRBJ1-6; D perhaps matches TRBD1 (5 bases). Trimming took 6 bases from V and 9 from J, leaving 12 bases between them. Germline values: CDR1 SNHLY, CDR2 FYNNEI. The CDR3 has 13 residues. The CDR3 sequence: CASSVGVTSPLHF. CDR3 DNA: TGTGCCAGCAGCGTAGGGGTTACTTCACCCCTCCACTTT.

As DNA, the CDR3 is TGTGCCAGCAGCCCGTTAGCGGGGGGCTCCTACGAGCAGTACTTC. Amino acid sequence: CASSPLAGGSYEQYF. The V gene is TRBV6-4, the J gene TRBJ2-7, with 10 bases aligning to TRBD2. The CDR3 has 15 residues. Germline V gene data show CDR1 as MRHNA and CDR2 as SNTAGT. Trimming cost V 6 bases and J 0 bases; bases outside gene matches: 5.

This clonotype was found a few times. The V call is TRBV12-3 or TRBV12-4, the J call TRBJ2-3, with D possibly being TRBD1 or TRBD2 (7 bases each). The ends were cut back, 4 bases at V and 6 bases at J, with 17 bases in the middle. This CDR3 is 15 amino acids long. The CDR3 bases are TGTGCCAGCAGTTGGACTAGTAGGGGGCCCGATACGCAGTATTTT. Its protein product is CASSWTSRGPDTQYF.

CDR3 DNA: TGTGCCAGCAGCGCCTATCCCTACGAGCAGTACTTC. It encodes CASSAYPYEQYF. J is TRBJ2-7 and V is TRBV4-2; D gene ambiguous. This CDR3 region has 12 residues. The V end was cut by 5 bases, the J end by 2 bases, with 7 bases between. Germline assignment: CDR1 LGHNA and CDR2 YNFKEQ.

A note on this clonotype: At one of its ends the junction is not consistent with the germline gene, which may arise from a read error. The chain carries TRBV3-1 and TRBJ2-3; D is possibly TRBD2 (7 bases). The CDR3 extends over 17 amino acids. Per the germline V gene, CDR1 is LGHDT and CDR2 is YNNKEL (reference sequence). The CDR3, as DNA: TGTGCCAGCAGCCCCAGGCGTCTTGCGGGGGACACAGATACACAGTATTTT. Its protein is CASSPRRLAGDTDTQYF.

The sample holds a few counts of this clonotype. V and J are TRBV6-1 and TRBJ2-7; 10 bases agree with TRBD1. Germline V gene lookup returns CDR1 MNHNS and CDR2 SASEGT. CDR3 length: 14 amino acids. V dropped 10 bases and J dropped 0; count of bases not matched to a gene: 6. The chain's CDR3 is CATRGQGSSYEQYF. In DNA form, the CDR3 reads TGTGCCACCCGGGGACAGGGGTCCTCCTACGAGCAGTACTTC.

This clonotype has just a few counts. The chain is built from TRBV5-1 and TRBJ2-5; 10 bases align to TRBD2. V dropped 0 bases and J dropped 4; count of bases not matched to a gene: 6. Germline V gene data show CDR1 as SGHRS and CDR2 as YFSETQ. The CDR3 runs 16 residues. DNA of the CDR3: TGCGCCAGCAGCTTGGCGTCTAGCGGGGGTTCAGAGACCCAGTACTTC. Translating gives CASSLASSGGSETQYF.